Below, 21 T cell receptor beta chains from the same sample are listed, as sequenced in a study of early T cells in non-severe SARS-CoV-2 infection. Each CDR3 protein is one row after TCRdb ran MiXCR on the 5' RACE reads. This table has tens of thousands of distinct CDR3 sequences, 9% to 15% appearing once. Material: whole blood. The source is an adult who was a healthcare worker with PCR-confirmed SARS-CoV-2 infection or an uninfected control (not recorded which).

This clonotype has more than one count but fewer than ten. The rearrangement uses TRBV7-2 and TRBJ2-2, with 8 bases fitting TRBD1. J gave up 7 bases and V 5 bases, and 15 bases lay outside the gene matches. The CDR3 contains 17 residues. The germline gives CDR1 SGHTA, CDR2 FQGNSA. DNA of the CDR3: TGTGCCAGCAGCCGGGACAGGCAGGGTCCCGGTAGCGGGGAGCTGTTTTTT. Its translation: CASSRDRQGPGSGELFF.

This clonotype was found a few times. This chain links TRBV21-1 with TRBJ1-1; TRBD1 is taken as the D call from the table, unchecked against the DNA. TRBV21-1 is assigned pseudogene status. The CDR3 runs 15 residues. The CDR3 region has the DNA TGTGCCAGCAACCTTCTGGGAGGGGGCCGCACTGAAGCTTTCTTT. Protein sequence: CASNLLGGGRTEAFF.

This clonotype was counted a few times. The chain combines TRBV6-4 with TRBJ2-3; weak D call: TRBD2 (5 bases). Germline V CDR1 and CDR2: MRHNA, SNTAGT. The CDR3 loop spans 14 amino acids. The V end was cut by 4 bases, the J end by 6 bases, with 14 bases between. For the CDR3, the DNA is TGTGCCAGCAGTGCTAGACTATTTGACGATACGCAGTATTTT. Its translation is CASSARLFDDTQYF.

This clonotype has ten or more counts. V and J are TRBV29-1 and TRBJ1-1; D call uncertain. The CDR3 covers 13 residues. Trimming stripped 7 bases from V and 0 bases from J, with 12 bases between. The germline gives CDR1 SQVTM, CDR2 ANQGSEA. This CDR3 reads CSAFDYLNTEAFF. CDR3 DNA: TGCAGCGCATTTGACTATTTGAACACTGAAGCTTTCTTT.

The chain links TRBV20-1 to TRBJ1-5, with TRBD1 as a possible D gene (5 bases). This CDR3 has 12 amino acids. Trimming took 6 bases from V and 5 from J, leaving 11 bases between them. Germline lookup yields CDR1 DFQATT and CDR2 SNEGSKA (reference sequence). The CDR3 DNA reads TGCAGTGCCGGGCAGGGCTATCAGCCCCAGCATTTT. It encodes CSAGQGYQPQHF.

The chain recombines TRBV12-3 or TRBV12-4 with TRBJ1-5; perhaps TRBD1 as D (5 bases). Trimming took off 2 bases at V and 5 bases at J, with 10 bases between the two ends. The length of the CDR3 is 14 residues. CDR3: CASSLNGRDQPQHF. CDR3 coding DNA: TGTGCCAGCAGTTTAAACGGCAGGGATCAGCCCCAGCATTTT.

This clonotype came up a few times. This chain uses TRBV27 with TRBJ2-2; 10 positions agree with TRBD1. Germline-derived CDR1 and CDR2 are MNHEY and SMNVEV (reference sequence). The V segment lost 5 bases and the J segment 4 bases; nucleotides outside the gene matches: 10. This CDR3 region has 17 residues. CDR3 DNA: TGTGCCAGCAGTCTACCGACAGGGGGCGTCGGCACCGGGGAGCTGTTTTTT. Encoded protein: CASSLPTGGVGTGELFF.

The rearrangement uses TRBV29-1 and TRBJ2-7; 7 nucleotides align to TRBD2. The CDR3 extends over 13 amino acids. J gave up 3 bases and V 1 base, and 3 bases lay outside the gene matches. CDR1 and CDR2 (germline): SQVTM, ANQGSEA. The CDR3 region has the DNA TGCAGCGTTGAAGCGGGAGGCCGCTACGAGCAGTACTTC. Its translation: CSVEAGGRYEQYF.

This clonotype was observed many times. V is TRBV20-1 and J is TRBJ2-7; TRBD1 or TRBD2 may be the D gene (6 bases each). The germline V gene encodes CDR1 DFQATT and CDR2 SNEGSKA (reference sequence). The V end was cut by 0 bases, the J end by 6 bases, with 18 bases between. This CDR3 is built from 15 residues. CDR3 amino acids: CSARDERGDWGEQYF. CDR3 nucleotides: TGCAGTGCTAGAGACGAGAGGGGGGATTGGGGCGAGCAGTACTTC.

The table lists this clonotype with a few counts. The rearrangement uses TRBV5-1 and TRBJ2-1, with 11 bases identical to TRBD2. This CDR3 contains 17 residues. With V trimmed by 4 bases and J by 0 bases, 6 bases remained unmatched. CDR1 SGHRS and CDR2 YFSETQ come from the germline V gene. The CDR3 bases are TGCGCCAGCAGCCCTGGGACTAGCGGAGACTCCTACAATGAGCAGTTCTTC. Protein sequence: CASSPGTSGDSYNEQFF.

The genes are TRBV3-1 and TRBJ2-7, with D possibly TRBD2 on 7 matching bases. The ends were cut back, 1 base at V and 2 bases at J, with 9 bases in the middle. This CDR3 has 14 residues. CDR1 LGHDT and CDR2 YNNKEL come from the germline V gene (reference sequence). The CDR3 reads CASSQGGGAYEQYF. CDR3 DNA: TGTGCCAGCAGCCAAGGAGGGGGGGCCTACGAGCAGTACTTC.

This clonotype was found a few times. V gene TRBV27 combines with J gene TRBJ2-7; D unresolved. The CDR3 consists of 12 residues. The V gene's germline CDR1 is MNHEY and CDR2 SMNVEV (reference sequence). V dropped 3 bases and J dropped 6 bases, with 9 bases sitting between them. The CDR3 is CASSFQGSEQYF. CDR3 coding DNA: TGTGCCAGCAGTTTCCAAGGGTCCGAGCAGTACTTC.

The sample holds a few counts of this clonotype. This chain joins TRBV4-3 and TRBJ2-7, with D possibly being TRBD2 (5 bases). V lost 1 base and J lost 0, with 13 bases in between. Per the germline V gene, CDR1 is LGHNA and CDR2 is YSLEER. This CDR3 has 16 amino acids. CDR3 sequence (DNA): TGCGCCAGCAGCCAAGGACCTAGCAGCAGCTCCTACGAGCAGTACTTC. Protein product: CASSQGPSSSSYEQYF.

The chain recombines TRBV12-3 or TRBV12-4 with TRBJ2-4, with 9 bases that match TRBD2. The CDR3 loop spans 13 amino acids. The V segment lost 2 bases and the J segment 10 bases; nucleotides outside the gene matches: 3. The DNA of the CDR3 is TGTGCCAGCAGTTTACTAGCGGGAAGGATTCAGTACTTC. It yields the protein CASSLLAGRIQYF.

There are many counts of this clonotype. This chain uses TRBV7-9 with TRBJ2-3, with 9 bases aligning to TRBD2. The CDR3 runs 17 residues. Germline V lookup: CDR1 SEHNR, CDR2 FQNEAQ (reference sequence). V was clipped by 1 base and J by 4 bases; unmatched bases: 9. CDR3: CASSLGVAGESADTQYF. CDR3 nucleotide sequence: TGTGCCAGCAGCTTAGGAGTAGCGGGAGAATCAGCAGATACGCAGTATTTT.

This clonotype was seen many times. The chain carries TRBV4-3 and TRBJ1-4, with a possible D match to TRBD1 (6 bases). V lost 5 bases and J lost 5, with 21 bases in between. The germline V gene encodes CDR1 LGHNA and CDR2 YSLEER. The CDR3 has 17 residues. CDR3 coding DNA: TGCGCCAGCAGCGGGTCCCACCGATGGGACAAGAATGAAAAACTGTTTTTT. It specifies CASSGSHRWDKNEKLFF.

In nucleotides, the CDR3 is TGTGCCATCAATGGGACTAGCGGGGAAGAGACCCAGTACTTC. It is translated as CAINGTSGEETQYF. The chain uses TRBV10-3 and TRBJ2-5, with TRBD2 matching over 13 bases. The V and J ends lost 7 bases and 3 bases, in that order; junction bases with no gene match: 2. CDR1 is ENHRY and CDR2 is SYGVKD in the germline V gene. The length of the CDR3 is 14 residues.

This rearrangement joins TRBV3-1 to TRBJ2-6, with 7 bases aligning to TRBD1. Germline CDR1 reads LGHDT; CDR2 reads YNNKEL (reference sequence). This CDR3 region has 18 residues. V lost 4 bases and J lost 2; bases outside the gene matches: 11. DNA for the CDR3: TGTGCCAGCAGCCTCTGGACAGGTTCCTTGGCTGGGGCCAACGTCCTGACTTTC. This translates into CASSLWTGSLAGANVLTF.

This clonotype occurred a few times. The V and J genes are TRBV10-3 and TRBJ2-3, with D possibly TRBD1 on 5 matching bases. The CDR3 is made up of 12 amino acids. Germline CDR1 and CDR2: ENHRY and SYGVKD. V dropped 6 bases and J dropped 6 bases, with 10 bases sitting between them. CDR3 region: CAISQGSDTQYF. The CDR3 DNA reads as TGTGCCATCAGCCAGGGTTCCGATACGCAGTATTTT.

The chain uses TRBV28 and TRBJ2-3; D gene unclear. V lost 6 bases, J lost 2 bases, and 9 bases lay in between. CDR3 size: 13 residues. Germline values: CDR1 MDHEN, CDR2 SYDVKM. The CDR3: CASSRINTDTQYF. The CDR3 DNA is TGTGCCAGCAGCCGAATTAACACAGATACGCAGTATTTT.

This clonotype was seen a few times. The CDR3 sequence: CASSHRTSGRELYEQYF. The CDR3 DNA sequence: TGTGCCAGCAGCCATAGGACTAGCGGGAGGGAACTCTACGAGCAGTACTTC. The genes are TRBV7-2 and TRBJ2-7, with TRBD2 matching 15 bases. V shed 5 bases, J shed 3 bases, and the junction held 8 bases outside the gene matches. The CDR3 consists of 17 residues. CDR1 and CDR2 from the germline V gene are SGHTA and FQGNSA.